This T cell receptor (beta chain) appears in the sequencing data of a study of identical twins. One entry per CDR3 protein, called by TCRdb with MiXCR from the 5' RACE reads. The repertoire holds roughly 540,000 distinct CDR3 sequences, with around 20% as singletons. This clonotype was seen more than once but under ten times. V was cut by 2 bases and J by 2 bases, with 9 bases left in between. This CDR3 is 14 amino acids long. Germline V gives CDR1 LNHNV, CDR2 YYDKDF (reference sequence). These data are also associated with another study on T cells expressing NK-cell markers.

This chain links TRBV15 with TRBJ2-5, with D uncertain. The source of this sequence is a woman between 18 and 29 years old in good health. Material: CD4+ T cells sorted from blood. Written as DNA, the CDR3 is TGTGCCACCAGCAGATCAAGCTATCAAGAGACCCAGTACTTC. Its translation: CATSRSSYQETQYF.